This entry is about one T cell receptor beta chain. Primers included in the PCR were 60 Vbeta and 13 Jbeta primers. Clones were read by immunoSEQ multiplex PCR, and TCRdb kept only the in-frame ones, dropping some. The sample contains approximately 150,000 clones, around 78% of which appear only once. With 3 bases removed from V and 0 bases from J, the gap between germline ends came to 10 bases. Germline CDR1 and CDR2: SGHDT and YYEEEE. The CDR3 runs 15 residues. This sample stems from a study of cytomegalovirus exposure and HLA in healthy donors. The sequencing sample was made of PBMCs. The chain couples TRBV5-6 to TRBJ2-4; the D is unclear. This clonotype was obtained from a middle-aged man in good health and CMV-seronegative. The DNA of the CDR3 is TGTGCCAGCAGCTCCTTTTTTCTAGCCAAAAACATTCAGTACTTC. It translates to CASSSFFLAKNIQYF.